Listed here are 15 T cell receptor beta chains from one sample, sequenced in a study of T cell changes during pregnancy in multiple sclerosis. Some clones are missing from TCRdb's copy, which holds only in-frame ones; the method was immunoSEQ multiplex PCR. Seen here are roughly 41,000 clones, 88% observed once, and the top ten hold approximately 6.7%. The sample here was CD8+ T cells from peripheral blood mononuclear cells, taken in the third trimester of pregnancy. The receptor source for this set is a female donor with multiple sclerosis, enrolled in a pregnancy study.

The chain is built from TRBV19 and TRBJ2-3, with TRBD1 matching 9 bases. With 10 bases clipped from V and 4 bases from J, the junction kept 6 bases outside the gene matches. CDR1 and CDR2 from the germline V gene are LNHDA and SQIVND (reference sequence). There are 13 residues in the CDR3. CDR3 coding DNA: TGTGCCACATGGGACAGGGCCCCAGATACGCAGTATTTT. Translating gives CATWDRAPDTQYF.

The chain couples TRBV5-6 to TRBJ1-2, with 11 bases that match TRBD1. The V gene's germline CDR1 is SGHDT and CDR2 YYEEEE. The CDR3 is 16 residues long. The ends lost 4 bases at V and 5 bases at J; junction bases unmatched: 10. The CDR3: CASSPRTGGAWYGYTF. Written as DNA, the CDR3 is TGTGCCAGCAGCCCTAGGACAGGGGGCGCTTGGTATGGCTACACCTTC.

The rearrangement joins TRBV6-5 to TRBJ1-1; TRBD1 is a possible D gene (5 bases). V gave up 4 bases and J gave up 1 base, with 10 bases separating them. Germline V gene data show CDR1 as MNHEY and CDR2 as SVGAGI. The CDR3 consists of 14 residues. CDR3 sequence: CASSSGGTNTEAFF. The CDR3 coding sequence is TGTGCCAGCAGTTCCGGGGGGACGAACACTGAAGCTTTCTTT.

The V call is TRBV7-8, the J call TRBJ2-7, with 8 bases matching TRBD1. This CDR3 comprises 16 residues. Germline V gene lookup returns CDR1 SGHVS and CDR2 FQNEAQ. V shed 1 base and J 4 bases; nucleotides not matched to a gene: 9. The DNA for the CDR3 is TGTGCCAGCAGCTTAGTACAGGGGGACATTGAGTACGAGCAGTACTTC. Its protein is CASSLVQGDIEYEQYF.

This clone turned up a few times. The CDR3 DNA follows: TGCGCCAGCAGCCAACTACCCGGAGAAGTCGACCCTGAAGCTTTCTTT. It specifies CASSQLPGEVDPEAFF. V is TRBV4-1 and J is TRBJ1-1; D ambiguous. Germline V lookup: CDR1 MGHRA, CDR2 YSYEKL. Trimming took off 2 bases at V and 6 bases at J, with 19 bases between the two ends. This CDR3 has 16 residues.

A few counts support this clone. This chain joins TRBV30 and TRBJ1-5, with 8 bases matching TRBD1. From germline, CDR1 is GTSNPN and CDR2 SVGIG (reference sequence). The V gene end was trimmed by 0 bases and the J gene end by 4 bases; junction bases not matched to a gene: 8. There are 16 residues in the CDR3. CDR3 residues: CAWSVVDRERNQPQHF. In DNA form, the CDR3 reads TGTGCCTGGAGTGTGGTGGACAGGGAGAGAAATCAGCCCCAGCATTTT.

V usage is TRBV4-2 and J usage is TRBJ2-7, with 11 bases that match TRBD2. This CDR3 contains 19 residues. Germline values: CDR1 LGHNA, CDR2 YNFKEQ. V lost 1 base and J lost 3; bases outside the gene matches: 14. CDR3 in DNA: TGTGCCAGCAGCCAAGTGCTTTTGTCTAGCGGGGGGTTACGCTACGAGCAGTACTTC. Amino acids: CASSQVLLSSGGLRYEQYF.

The chain carries TRBV5-1 and TRBJ2-7, with 7 positions matching TRBD1. The CDR3 loop spans 14 amino acids. J gave up 1 base and V 4 bases, and 5 bases lay outside the gene matches. Germline loops: CDR1 SGHRS, CDR2 YFSETQ. CDR3 sequence reads: CASSLKGQSYEQYF. CDR3 DNA sequence: TGCGCCAGCAGCCTCAAGGGACAGTCCTACGAGCAGTACTTC.

This chain joins TRBV9 and TRBJ2-1, with 7 bases that match TRBD2. V dropped 3 bases and J dropped 6; count of bases not matched to a gene: 15. Germline lookup yields CDR1 SGDLS and CDR2 YYNGEE. The CDR3 contains 17 residues. The CDR3 loop reads CASSADPQGEGLNEQFF. The CDR3 DNA reads TGTGCCAGCAGCGCCGATCCACAAGGGGAGGGGCTCAATGAGCAGTTCTTC.

There are a few counts of this clone. This chain joins TRBV7-4 and TRBJ1-2; no clear D gene. The V gene lost 5 bases and the J gene lost 4 bases, with 26 bases spanning the gap. Germline V gene data show CDR1 as SGHVT and CDR2 as SQSDAQ. The CDR3 extends over 18 amino acids. CDR3 region: CASSTSGGQTPRSYGYTF. The CDR3 DNA follows: TGTGCCAGCAGCACCTCTGGTGGGCAGACCCCTCGTTCCTATGGCTACACCTTC.

The chain is built from TRBV25-1 and TRBJ1-6; 7 bases line up with TRBD1. Germline-derived CDR1 and CDR2 are MGHDK and SYGVNS. This CDR3 contains 16 residues. After removal of 10 bases from V and 9 bases from J, the junction contained 18 bases not matched to a gene. The CDR3 sequence: CATKDRFSPGGSPLHF. The CDR3 coding sequence is TGTGCCACCAAGGACAGGTTCTCCCCCGGGGGTTCACCCCTCCACTTT.

This chain uses TRBV9 with TRBJ2-7, with 10 nucleotides matching TRBD1. This CDR3 spans 14 amino acids. CDR1 is SGDLS, CDR2 YYNGEE, per germline. Losses at the gene ends were 2 bases for V and 4 bases for J; bases not matched to a gene: 3. This CDR3 reads CASSVTGGSYEQYF. The CDR3 DNA reads TGTGCCAGCAGCGTGACAGGGGGCTCATACGAGCAGTACTTC.

This clone was found once. This chain joins TRBV5-6 and TRBJ2-7; no clear D. V was cut by 0 bases and J by 4 bases, with 11 bases left in between. The CDR3 covers 14 residues. The germline V gene has CDR1 SGHDT and CDR2 YYEEEE. DNA of the CDR3: TGTGCCAGCAGCTTGGACAGAAACCCGTACGAGCAGTACTTC. Its protein is CASSLDRNPYEQYF.

The chain uses TRBV6-6 and TRBJ2-7; 7 nucleotides line up with TRBD2. The CDR3 totals 15 residues. Germline V gene lookup returns CDR1 MNHNY and CDR2 SVGAGI (reference sequence). With V trimmed by 10 bases and J by 0 bases, 12 bases remained unmatched. The CDR3 is CATNREAGISYEQYF. Here the CDR3 DNA reads TGTGCCACCAATCGGGAGGCAGGGATCTCCTACGAGCAGTACTTC.

V and J are TRBV5-5 and TRBJ2-7; maybe TRBD2 (5 bases). The CDR3 contains 15 residues. The V gene lost 2 bases and the J gene lost 5 bases, with 17 bases spanning the gap. The germline V gene encodes CDR1 SGHKS and CDR2 YYEKEE (reference sequence). The CDR3 bases are TGTGCCAGCAGCTTTTTCCAGGAGGAAACCCACGAGCAGTACTTC. Amino acid sequence: CASSFFQEETHEQYF.